Many counts were recorded for the clone carrying this TCR beta chain. Its cognate antigen is unknown. Individually, cDNA molecules had unique molecular identifiers attached to them. One entry per CDR3 protein results from TCRdb running MiXCR on the 5' RACE reads. Altogether some 67,000 distinct CDR3 sequences are present, under 15% being singletons, with the ten largest covering roughly 5.2%. This sample was taken from a study of early T cells in non-severe SARS-CoV-2 infection. The study's findings and limits: Lookups in VDJdb leaned toward anti-spike CD8 responses and missed private and CD4 specificities.

The germline CDR1 and CDR2 sequences are SGHVS and FNYEAQ. The CDR3 contains 15 residues. Trimming removed 5 bases from V and 2 bases from J; junction bases left unmatched: 8. This chain joins TRBV7-6 and TRBJ2-7, with 8 bases that match TRBD2. The sequencing sample was made of whole blood. The sequence came from an adult who was a healthcare worker with PCR-confirmed SARS-CoV-2 infection or an uninfected control (not recorded which). The CDR3 is CASSIQAGAAYEQYF. Here the CDR3 DNA reads TGTGCCAGCAGCATTCAAGCGGGAGCGGCCTACGAGCAGTACTTC.